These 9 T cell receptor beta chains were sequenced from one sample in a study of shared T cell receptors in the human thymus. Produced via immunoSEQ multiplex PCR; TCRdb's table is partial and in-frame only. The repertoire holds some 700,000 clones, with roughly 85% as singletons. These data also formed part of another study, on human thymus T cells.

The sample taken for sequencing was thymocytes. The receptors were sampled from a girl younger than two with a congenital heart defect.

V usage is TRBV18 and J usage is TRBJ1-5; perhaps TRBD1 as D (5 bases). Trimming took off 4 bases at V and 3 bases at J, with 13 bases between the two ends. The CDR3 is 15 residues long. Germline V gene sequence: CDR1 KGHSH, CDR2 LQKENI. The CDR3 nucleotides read TGTGCCAGCTCACGGCAGGGAAATTTCAATCAGCCCCAGCATTTT. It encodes CASSRQGNFNQPQHF.

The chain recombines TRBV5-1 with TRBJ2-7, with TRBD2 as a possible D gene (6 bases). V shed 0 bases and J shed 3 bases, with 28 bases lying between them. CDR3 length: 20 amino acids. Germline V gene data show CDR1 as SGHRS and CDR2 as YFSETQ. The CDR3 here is CASSLAGGVKGALKSYEQYF. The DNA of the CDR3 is TGCGCCAGCAGCTTGGCCGGCGGGGTTAAAGGAGCACTGAAGAGCTACGAGCAGTACTTC.

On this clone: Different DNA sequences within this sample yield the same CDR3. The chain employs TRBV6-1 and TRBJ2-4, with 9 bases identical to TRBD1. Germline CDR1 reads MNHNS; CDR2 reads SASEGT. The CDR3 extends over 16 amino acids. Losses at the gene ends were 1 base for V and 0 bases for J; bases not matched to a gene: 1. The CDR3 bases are TGTGCCAGCAGTGAAGACAGGGGGCTAGCCAAAAACATTCAGTACTTC. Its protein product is CASSEDRGLAKNIQYF.

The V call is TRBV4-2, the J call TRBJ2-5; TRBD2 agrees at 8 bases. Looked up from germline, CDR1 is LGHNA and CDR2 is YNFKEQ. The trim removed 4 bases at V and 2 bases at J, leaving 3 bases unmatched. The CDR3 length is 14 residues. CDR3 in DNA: TGTGCCAGCAGCCCGGGGGGGCCTCAAGAGACCCAGTACTTC. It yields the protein CASSPGGPQETQYF.

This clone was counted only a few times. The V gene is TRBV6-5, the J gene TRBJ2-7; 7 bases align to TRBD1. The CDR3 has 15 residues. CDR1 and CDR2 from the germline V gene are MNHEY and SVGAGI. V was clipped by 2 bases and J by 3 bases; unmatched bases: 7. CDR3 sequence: CASSYLDRLYYEQYF. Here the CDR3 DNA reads TGTGCCAGCAGTTACCTGGACAGGTTATACTACGAGCAGTACTTC.

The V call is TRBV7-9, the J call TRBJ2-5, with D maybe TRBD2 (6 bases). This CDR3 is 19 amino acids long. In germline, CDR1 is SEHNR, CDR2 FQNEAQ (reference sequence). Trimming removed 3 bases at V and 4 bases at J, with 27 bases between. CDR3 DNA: TGTGCCAGCAGCTTGCCCGACGCGGGGCTTCAAATTTCTGGAGAGACCCAGTACTTC. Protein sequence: CASSLPDAGLQISGETQYF.

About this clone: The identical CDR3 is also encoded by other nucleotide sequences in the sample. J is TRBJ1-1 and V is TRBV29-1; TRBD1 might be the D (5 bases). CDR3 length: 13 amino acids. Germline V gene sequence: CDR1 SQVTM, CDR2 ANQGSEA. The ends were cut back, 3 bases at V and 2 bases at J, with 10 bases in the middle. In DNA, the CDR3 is TGCAGCGTTGAGGGGCAGGTAAACACTGAAGCTTTCTTT. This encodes CSVEGQVNTEAFF. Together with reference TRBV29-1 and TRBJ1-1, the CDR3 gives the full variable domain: SAVISQKPSRDICQRGTSLTIQCQVDSQVTMMFWYRQQPGQSLTLIATANQGSEATYESGFVIDKFPISRPNLTFSTLTVSNMSPEDSSIYLCSVEGQVNTEAFFGQGTRLTVV.

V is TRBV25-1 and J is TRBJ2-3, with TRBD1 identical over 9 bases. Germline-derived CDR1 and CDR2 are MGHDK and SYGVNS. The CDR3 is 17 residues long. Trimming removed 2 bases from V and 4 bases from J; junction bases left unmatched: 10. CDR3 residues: CASSENARGQGADTQYF. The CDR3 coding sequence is TGTGCCAGCAGTGAAAATGCTCGGGGACAGGGCGCAGATACGCAGTATTTT.

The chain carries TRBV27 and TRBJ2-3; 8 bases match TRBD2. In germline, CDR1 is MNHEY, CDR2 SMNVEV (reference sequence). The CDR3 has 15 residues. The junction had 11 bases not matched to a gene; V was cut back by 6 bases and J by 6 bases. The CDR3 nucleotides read TGTGCCAGCAGGCTTATAGCGGGGCCTTCGGATACGCAGTATTTT. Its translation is CASRLIAGPSDTQYF.